Sequencing of this T cell receptor (beta chain) was carried out in a study of blood T cell repertoires in COVID-19. Recovered status in Cohort 3 required two negative PCRs, clearance, or symptom resolution. J gave up 9 bases and V 3 bases, and 2 bases lay outside the gene matches. From germline, CDR1 is LNHNV and CDR2 YYDKDF (reference sequence). The CDR3 sequence is 14 residues long. Authors' analysis steps: Estimated nucleated cell counts came from reference gene primer amplification. Sequencing used immunoSEQ multiplex PCR; TCRdb keeps in-frame clones, though not all of them. V, J and clone size are those of that table, while D and trimming were read from the DNA. This table holds about 220,000 clones, 88% found once.

The receptor was derived from a woman aged 25 to 45 who had recovered from COVID-19. V usage is TRBV15 and J usage is TRBJ1-6; 10 nucleotides agree with TRBD1. Material: PBMCs or T cells enriched from blood (not recorded which). The CDR3 protein is CATSRGQGTSPLHF. In DNA form, the CDR3 reads TGTGCCACCAGCAGGGGACAGGGGACTTCACCCCTCCACTTT.